This T cell receptor beta chain was obtained from a study of T cells in localized non-small cell lung cancer. Study-level findings and limits: Longer survival (overall) was linked to higher T cell density in blood. Median detection of top 100 tumor clones in adjacent lung was 57 clones. Uninvolved adjacent lung had more T cell clonality than any other tissue, topping tumor.

Generated by immunoSEQ multiplex PCR, the TCRdb table keeps only in-frame clones and is missing some. The table lists about 70,000 clones, approximately 84% of them singletons. CDR3 length: 14 residues. V lost 4 bases to trimming and J lost 2 bases; unmatched junction nucleotides: 0. The germline V gene has CDR1 SNHLY and CDR2 FYNNEI. A note on this clone: What it binds is not known.

Source: peripheral blood, taken before any cancer treatment. The receptor's source is a female donor over 55 with stage I lung adenocarcinoma. The V call is TRBV2, the J call TRBJ1-5, with 9 nucleotides matching TRBD1. CDR3 DNA: TGTGCCAGCAGTGGGGACAGGGGCAATCAGCCCCAGCATTTT. It translates to CASSGDRGNQPQHF. Combining the CDR3 with reference TRBV2 and TRBJ1-5 gives the whole variable domain EPEVTQTPSHQVTQMGQEVILRCVPISNHLYFYWYRQILGQKVEFLVSFYNNEISEKSEIFDDQFSVERPDGSNFTLKIRSTKLEDSAMYFCASSGDRGNQPQHFGDGTRLSIL.